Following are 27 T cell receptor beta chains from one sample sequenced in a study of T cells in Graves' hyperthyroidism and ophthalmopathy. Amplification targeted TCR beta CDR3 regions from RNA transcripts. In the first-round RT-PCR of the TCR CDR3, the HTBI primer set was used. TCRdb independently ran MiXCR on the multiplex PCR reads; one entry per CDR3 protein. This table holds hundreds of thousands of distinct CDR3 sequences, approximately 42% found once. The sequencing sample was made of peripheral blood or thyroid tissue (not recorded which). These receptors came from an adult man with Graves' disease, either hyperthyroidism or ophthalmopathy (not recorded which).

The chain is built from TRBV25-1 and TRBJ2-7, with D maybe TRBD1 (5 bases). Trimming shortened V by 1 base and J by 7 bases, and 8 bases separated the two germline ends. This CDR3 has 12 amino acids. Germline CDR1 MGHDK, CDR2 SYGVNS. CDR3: CASSEWGNEQYF. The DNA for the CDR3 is TGTGCCAGCAGTGAATGGGGCAATGAGCAGTACTTC.

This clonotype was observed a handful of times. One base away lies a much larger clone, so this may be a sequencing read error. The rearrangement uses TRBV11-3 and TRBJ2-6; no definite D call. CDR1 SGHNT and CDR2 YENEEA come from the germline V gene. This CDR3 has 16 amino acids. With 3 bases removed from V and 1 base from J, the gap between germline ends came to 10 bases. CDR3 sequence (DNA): TGTGCCAGCAGCTTCCCGCAGAGATCTGGGGCCAACGTCCTGACTTTC. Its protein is CASSFPQRSGANVLTF. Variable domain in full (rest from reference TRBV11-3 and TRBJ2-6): EAGVVQSPRYKIIEKKQPVAFWCNPISGHNTLYWYLQNLGQGPELLIRYENEEAVDDSQLPKDRFSAERLKGVDSTLKIQPAELGDSAVYLCASSFPQRSGANVLTFGAGSRLTVL.

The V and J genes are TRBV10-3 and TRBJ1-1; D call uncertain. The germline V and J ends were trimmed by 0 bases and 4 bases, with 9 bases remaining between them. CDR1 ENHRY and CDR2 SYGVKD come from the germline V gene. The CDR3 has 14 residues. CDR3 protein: CAISESKVLTEAFF. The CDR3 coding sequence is TGTGCCATCAGTGAGTCAAAGGTCCTCACTGAAGCTTTCTTT.

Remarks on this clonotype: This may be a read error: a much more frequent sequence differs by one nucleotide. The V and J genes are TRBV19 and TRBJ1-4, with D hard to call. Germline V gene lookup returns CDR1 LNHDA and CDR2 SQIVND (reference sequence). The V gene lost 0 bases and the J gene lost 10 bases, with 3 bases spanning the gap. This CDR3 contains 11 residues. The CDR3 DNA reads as TGTGCCAGTAGTATAGACGGAAAACTGTTTTTT. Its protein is CASSIDGKLFF.

In DNA form, the CDR3 reads TGTGCCAGCAGCGCGGACAGGGGGTCGGATCAGCCCCAGCATTTT. Its protein is CASSADRGSDQPQHF. The chain carries TRBV2 and TRBJ1-5, with TRBD1 identical over 10 bases. After removal of 6 bases from V and 5 bases from J, the junction contained 7 bases not matched to a gene. The CDR3 is 15 residues long. Looked up from germline, CDR1 is SNHLY and CDR2 is FYNNEI.

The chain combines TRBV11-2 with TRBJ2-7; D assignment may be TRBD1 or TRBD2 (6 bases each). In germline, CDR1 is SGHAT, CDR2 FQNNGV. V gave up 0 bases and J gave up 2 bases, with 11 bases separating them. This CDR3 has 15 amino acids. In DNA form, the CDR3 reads TGTGCCAGCAGCTTAGAAGGGGGGAGCGCCTACGAGCAGTACTTC. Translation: CASSLEGGSAYEQYF.

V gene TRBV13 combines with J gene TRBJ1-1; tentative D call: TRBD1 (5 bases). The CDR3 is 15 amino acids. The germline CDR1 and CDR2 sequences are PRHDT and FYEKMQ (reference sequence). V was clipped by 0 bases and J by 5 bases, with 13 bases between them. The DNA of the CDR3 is TGTGCCAGCAGCTTAGGTTGGGGGGGTAGGACTGAAGCTTTCTTT. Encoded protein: CASSLGWGGRTEAFF. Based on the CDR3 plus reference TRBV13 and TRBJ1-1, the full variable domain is AAGVIQSPRHLIKEKRETATLKCYPIPRHDTVYWYQQGPGQDPQFLISFYEKMQSDKGSIPDRFSAQQFSDYHSELNMSSLELGDSALYFCASSLGWGGRTEAFFGQGTRLTVV.

This CDR3 reads CASSLGYNRGVYEQYF. The DNA of the CDR3 is TGCGCCAGCAGCTTGGGCTACAACCGGGGGGTATACGAGCAGTACTTC. The chain couples TRBV5-1 to TRBJ2-7; 7 positions agree with TRBD2. J was trimmed by 4 bases and V by 0 bases; bases with no gene match: 10. Germline assignment: CDR1 SGHRS and CDR2 YFSETQ. The CDR3 has 16 amino acids.

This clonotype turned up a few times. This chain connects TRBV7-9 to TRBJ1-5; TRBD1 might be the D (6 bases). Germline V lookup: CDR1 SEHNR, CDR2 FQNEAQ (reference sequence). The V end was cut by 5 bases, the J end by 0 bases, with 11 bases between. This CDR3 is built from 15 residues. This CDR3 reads CASSIGQNSNQPQHF. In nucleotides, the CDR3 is TGTGCCAGCAGCATAGGACAGAATAGCAATCAGCCCCAGCATTTT.

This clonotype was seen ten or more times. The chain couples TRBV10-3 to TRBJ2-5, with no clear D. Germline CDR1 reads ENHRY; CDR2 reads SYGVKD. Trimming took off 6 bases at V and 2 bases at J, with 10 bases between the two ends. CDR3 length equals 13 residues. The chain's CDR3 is CAIRPGLQETQYF. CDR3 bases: TGTGCCATCAGGCCGGGCTTACAAGAGACCCAGTACTTC.

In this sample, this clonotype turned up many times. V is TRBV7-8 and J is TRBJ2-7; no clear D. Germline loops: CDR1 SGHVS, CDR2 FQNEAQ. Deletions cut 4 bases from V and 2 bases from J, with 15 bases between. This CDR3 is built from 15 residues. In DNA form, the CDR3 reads TGTGCCAGCAGCTCCCGTGATTTTGCGGCCTACGAGCAGTACTTC. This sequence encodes CASSSRDFAAYEQYF.

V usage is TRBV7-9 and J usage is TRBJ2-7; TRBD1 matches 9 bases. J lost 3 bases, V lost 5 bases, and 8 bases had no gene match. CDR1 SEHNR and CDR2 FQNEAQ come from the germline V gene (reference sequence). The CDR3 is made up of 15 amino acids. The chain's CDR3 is CASSRGGGQGYEQYF. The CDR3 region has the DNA TGTGCCAGCAGCCGTGGGGGGGGACAGGGCTACGAGCAGTACTTC. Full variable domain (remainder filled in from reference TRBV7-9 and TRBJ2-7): DTGVSQNPRHKITKRGQNVTFRCDPISEHNRLYWYRQTLGQGPEFLTYFQNEAQLEKSRLLSDRFSAERPKGSFSTLEIQRTEQGDSAMYLCASSRGGGQGYEQYFGPGTRLTVT.

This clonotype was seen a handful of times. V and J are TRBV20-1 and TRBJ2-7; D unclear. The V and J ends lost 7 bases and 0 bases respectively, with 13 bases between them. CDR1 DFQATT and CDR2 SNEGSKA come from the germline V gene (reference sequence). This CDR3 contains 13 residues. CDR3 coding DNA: TGCAGTGTTCGGACGCCCCCCTCCTACGAGCAGTACTTC. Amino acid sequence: CSVRTPPSYEQYF.

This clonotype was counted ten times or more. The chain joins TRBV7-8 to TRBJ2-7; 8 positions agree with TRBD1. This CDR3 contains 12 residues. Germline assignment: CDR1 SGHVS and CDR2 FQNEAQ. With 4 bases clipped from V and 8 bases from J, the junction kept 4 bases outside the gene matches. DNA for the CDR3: TGTGCCAGCAGCTCGACAGGGGACCAGCAGTACTTC. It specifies CASSSTGDQQYF.

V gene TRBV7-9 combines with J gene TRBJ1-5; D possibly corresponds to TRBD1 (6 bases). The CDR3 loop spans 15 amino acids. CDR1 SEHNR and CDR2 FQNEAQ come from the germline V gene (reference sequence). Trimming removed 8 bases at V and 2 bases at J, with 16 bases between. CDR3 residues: CASDKSAGGNQPQHF. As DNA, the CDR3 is TGTGCCAGCGACAAAAGCGCAGGGGGCAATCAGCCCCAGCATTTT.

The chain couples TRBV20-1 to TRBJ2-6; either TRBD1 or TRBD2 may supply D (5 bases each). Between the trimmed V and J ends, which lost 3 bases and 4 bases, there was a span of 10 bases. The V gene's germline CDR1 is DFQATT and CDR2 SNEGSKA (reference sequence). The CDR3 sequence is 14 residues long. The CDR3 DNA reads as TGCAGTGCTAGGAGAGGGACCGGGGCCAACGTCCTGACTTTC. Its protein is CSARRGTGANVLTF.

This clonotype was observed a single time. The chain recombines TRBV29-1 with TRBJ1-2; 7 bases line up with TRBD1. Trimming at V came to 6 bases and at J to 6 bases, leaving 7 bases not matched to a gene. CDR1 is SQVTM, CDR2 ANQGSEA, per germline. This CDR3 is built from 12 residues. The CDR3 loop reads CSVGTGADGYTF. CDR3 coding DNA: TGCAGCGTAGGCACAGGGGCCGATGGCTACACCTTC.

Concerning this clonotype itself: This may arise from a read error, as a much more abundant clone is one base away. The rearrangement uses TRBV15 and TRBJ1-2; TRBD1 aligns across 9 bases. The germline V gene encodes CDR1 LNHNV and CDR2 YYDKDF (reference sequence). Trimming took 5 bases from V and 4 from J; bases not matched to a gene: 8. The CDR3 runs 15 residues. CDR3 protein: CATSLAQGQGYGYTF. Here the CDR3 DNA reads TGTGCCACCAGCTTAGCTCAGGGACAGGGCTATGGCTACACCTTC. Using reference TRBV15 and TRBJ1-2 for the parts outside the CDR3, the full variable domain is DAMVIQNPRYQVTQFGKPVTLSCSQTLNHNVMYWYQQKSSQAPKLLFHYYDKDFNNEADTPDNFQSRRPNTSFCFLDIRSPGLGDTAMYLCATSLAQGQGYGYTFGSGTRLTVV.

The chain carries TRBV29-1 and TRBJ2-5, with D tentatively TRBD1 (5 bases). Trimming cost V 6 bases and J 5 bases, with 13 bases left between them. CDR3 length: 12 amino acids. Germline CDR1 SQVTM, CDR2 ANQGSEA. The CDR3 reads CSVDSTAETQYF. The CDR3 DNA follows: TGCAGCGTCGACAGTACCGCTGAGACCCAGTACTTC.

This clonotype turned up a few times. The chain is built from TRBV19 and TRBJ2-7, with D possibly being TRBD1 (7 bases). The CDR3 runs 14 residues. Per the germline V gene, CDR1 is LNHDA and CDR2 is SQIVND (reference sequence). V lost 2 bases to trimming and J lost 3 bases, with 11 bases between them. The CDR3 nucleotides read TGTGCCAGTAGTATACAGGGGGGCCACTACGAGCAGTACTTC. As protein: CASSIQGGHYEQYF.

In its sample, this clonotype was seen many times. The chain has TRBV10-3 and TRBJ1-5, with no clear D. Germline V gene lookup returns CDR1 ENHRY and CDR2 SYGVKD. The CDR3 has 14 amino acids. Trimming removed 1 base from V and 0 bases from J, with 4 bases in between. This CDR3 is CAISEWDSNQPQHF. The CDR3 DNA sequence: TGTGCCATCAGTGAGTGGGATAGCAATCAGCCCCAGCATTTT.

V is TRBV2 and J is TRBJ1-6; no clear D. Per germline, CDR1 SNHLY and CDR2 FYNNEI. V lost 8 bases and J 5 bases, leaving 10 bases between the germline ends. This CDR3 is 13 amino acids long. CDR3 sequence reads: CASCPGDNSPLHF. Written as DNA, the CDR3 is TGTGCCAGCTGCCCGGGAGATAATTCACCCCTCCACTTT.

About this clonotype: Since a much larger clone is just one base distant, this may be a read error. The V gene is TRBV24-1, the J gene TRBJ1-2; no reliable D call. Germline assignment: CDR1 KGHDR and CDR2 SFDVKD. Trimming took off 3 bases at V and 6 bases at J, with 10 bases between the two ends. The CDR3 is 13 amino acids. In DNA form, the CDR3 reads TGTGCCACCAGTGATAGACCGGTCGATGGCTACACCTTC. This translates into CATSDRPVDGYTF.

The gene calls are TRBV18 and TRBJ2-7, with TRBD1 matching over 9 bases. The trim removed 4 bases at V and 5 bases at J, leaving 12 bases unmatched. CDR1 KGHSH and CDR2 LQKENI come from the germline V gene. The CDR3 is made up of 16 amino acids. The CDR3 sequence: CASSQGTGNGLDEQYF. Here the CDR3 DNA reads TGTGCCAGCTCACAAGGGACAGGGAATGGTCTTGACGAGCAGTACTTC.

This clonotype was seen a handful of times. CDR3 sequence: CSARYSGAYEQYF. The CDR3 bases are TGCAGTGCTAGATATAGCGGGGCCTACGAGCAGTACTTC. The V and J genes are TRBV20-1 and TRBJ2-7; 8 positions agree with TRBD2. The germline CDR1 and CDR2 sequences are DFQATT and SNEGSKA (reference sequence). The CDR3 sequence is 13 residues long. The J segment lost 2 bases and the V segment lost 2 bases, leaving 2 bases of the junction unmatched.

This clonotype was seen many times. In DNA, the CDR3 is TGTGCCAGCAGCTTAGCGGCAGGAACTAACTATGGCTACACCTTC. Amino acid sequence: CASSLAAGTNYGYTF. V gene TRBV7-9 combines with J gene TRBJ1-2; D is undetermined. Looked up from germline, CDR1 is SEHNR and CDR2 is FQNEAQ (reference sequence). V lost 0 bases and J lost 0, with 8 bases in between. This CDR3 contains 15 residues.

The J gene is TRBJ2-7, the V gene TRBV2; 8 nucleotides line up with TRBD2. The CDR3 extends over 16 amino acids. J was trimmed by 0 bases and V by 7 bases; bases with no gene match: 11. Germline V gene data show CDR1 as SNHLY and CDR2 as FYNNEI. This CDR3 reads CASIGGEHTASYEQYF. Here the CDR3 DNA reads TGTGCCAGCATCGGGGGGGAACACACCGCCTCCTACGAGCAGTACTTC.